One sample yielded the 28 T cell receptor beta chains listed below, sequenced in a study of blood T cell repertoires in COVID-19. The protocol was immunoSEQ multiplex PCR, while the TCRdb copy is restricted to in-frame clones and leaves out a portion. The sample includes over 200,000 clones, roughly four fifths of them seen just once. Sequenced input: PBMCs or T cells enriched from blood (not recorded which). These receptors were collected from a man aged 35 to 55 who had recovered from COVID-19.

This clone was counted a single time. The chain carries TRBV4-3 and TRBJ2-1; TRBD2 agrees at 7 bases. V lost 0 bases and J lost 15; bases outside the gene matches: 8. In germline, CDR1 is LGHNA, CDR2 YSLEER. The CDR3 has 13 amino acids. The chain's CDR3 is CASSQETGGPRFF. CDR3 in DNA: TGCGCCAGCAGCCAAGAAACGGGGGGACCGCGGTTCTTC.

J is TRBJ2-3 and V is TRBV4-3, with TRBD2 identical over 8 bases. The CDR3 length is 16 residues. V was pared by 1 base and J by 5 bases, with 8 bases of the junction left unmatched. The V gene's germline CDR1 is LGHNA and CDR2 YSLEER. The CDR3 DNA sequence: TGCGCCAGCAGCCAAGGGCCAGCGGGGGTGTTAGATACGCAGTATTTT. Residues: CASSQGPAGVLDTQYF.

This clone was counted a single time. J is TRBJ2-6 and V is TRBV18; 7 nucleotides line up with TRBD1. CDR3 length: 18 amino acids. Germline CDR1 KGHSH, CDR2 LQKENI. V shed 3 bases and J 1 base; nucleotides not matched to a gene: 9. CDR3 DNA: TGTGCCAGCTCACCGCTTAAGGAACAGGGGTCTGGGGCCAACGTCCTGACTTTC. Protein sequence: CASSPLKEQGSGANVLTF.

The chain couples TRBV7-6 to TRBJ2-1, with D possibly matching TRBD2 (6 bases). Germline CDR1 reads SGHVS; CDR2 reads FNYEAQ. CDR3 length: 14 amino acids. V gave up 4 bases and J gave up 10 bases, with 17 bases separating them. CDR3 in amino acids: CASSSRTTLGEQFF. CDR3 sequence (DNA): TGTGCCAGCAGCTCCCGGACTACCCTGGGGGAGCAGTTCTTC. Based on the CDR3 plus reference TRBV7-6 and TRBJ2-1, the full variable domain is GAGVSQSPRYKVTKRGQDVALRCDPISGHVSLYWYRQALGQGPEFLTYFNYEAQQDKSGLPNDRFSAERPEGSISTLTIQRTEQRDSAMYRCASSSRTTLGEQFFGPGTRLTVL.

V is TRBV27 and J is TRBJ2-2, with 13 nucleotides matching TRBD2. The CDR3 extends over 16 amino acids. Trimming cost V 10 bases and J 6 bases; bases outside gene matches: 11. CDR1 and CDR2 from the germline V gene are MNHEY and SMNVEV (reference sequence). The CDR3 DNA reads TGTGCCACCCGGACTAGCGGGAGAAGCCCCGCCGGGGAGCTGTTTTTT. It encodes CATRTSGRSPAGELFF.

The chain joins TRBV7-9 to TRBJ1-2; tentative D call: TRBD1 (6 bases). The germline V gene has CDR1 SEHNR and CDR2 FQNEAQ (reference sequence). V was shortened by 7 bases and J by 6 bases, with 24 bases between the two germline ends. The CDR3 has 16 residues. CDR3 DNA sequence: TGTGCCAGCACCCCGTCCGGGGCAGGGGATTCGCATGGCTACACCTTC. Residues: CASTPSGAGDSHGYTF.

V gene TRBV15 combines with J gene TRBJ1-1; weak D call: TRBD1 (5 bases). Germline loops: CDR1 LNHNV, CDR2 YYDKDF (reference sequence). This CDR3 has 14 amino acids. Between the trimmed V and J ends, which lost 5 bases and 1 base, there was a span of 11 bases. This chain's CDR3 is CATSPGAENTEAFF. In DNA, the CDR3 is TGTGCCACCAGCCCTGGGGCCGAGAACACTGAAGCTTTCTTT.

This sequence joins TRBV12-5 and TRBJ1-2, with D tentatively TRBD1 (6 bases). The CDR3 runs to 14 residues. Trimming took off 6 bases at V and 6 bases at J, with 17 bases between the two ends. From germline, CDR1 is LGHNT and CDR2 FRNRAP. CDR3 sequence reads: CASGSQGFTDGYTF. The CDR3 DNA reads TGTGCTAGTGGCAGCCAGGGGTTTACCGATGGCTACACCTTC.

The chain links TRBV11-2 to TRBJ2-5, with 7 bases lining up with TRBD2. Germline V CDR1 and CDR2: SGHAT, FQNNGV. CDR3 length equals 15 residues. V dropped 5 bases and J dropped 5; count of bases not matched to a gene: 11. The CDR3 is CASSRSPGGGETQYF. Written as DNA, the CDR3 is TGTGCCAGCAGCCGTTCCCCGGGAGGTGGGGAGACCCAGTACTTC.

The rearrangement links TRBV2 to TRBJ1-1; D may be TRBD1 (5 bases). The length of the CDR3 is 12 residues. CDR1 is SNHLY and CDR2 is FYNNEI in the germline V gene. V was trimmed by 9 bases and J by 4 bases, leaving 12 bases between them. The CDR3 here is CASAGGSTEAFF. The CDR3 region has the DNA TGTGCCAGTGCGGGGGGGAGCACTGAAGCTTTCTTT.

The CDR3 sequence is CAWTSFYGYTF. The CDR3 DNA sequence: TGTGCCTGGACAAGCTTCTATGGCTACACCTTC. The chain uses TRBV30 and TRBJ1-2, with D unclear. V was pared by 4 bases and J by 4 bases, with 7 bases between. Germline-derived CDR1 and CDR2 are GTSNPN and SVGIG (reference sequence). The length of the CDR3 is 11 residues.

V usage is TRBV30 and J usage is TRBJ2-7, with 8 bases matching TRBD2. The V gene end was trimmed by 0 bases and the J gene end by 5 bases; junction bases not matched to a gene: 18. This CDR3 comprises 18 residues. In germline, CDR1 is GTSNPN, CDR2 SVGIG (reference sequence). The CDR3 reads CAWSVPGGPPMRSDEQYF. CDR3 bases: TGTGCCTGGAGTGTACCGGGAGGGCCCCCGATGCGTTCTGACGAGCAGTACTTC.

V usage is TRBV27 and J usage is TRBJ2-5, with 10 bases aligning to TRBD1. Germline trimming cut 5 bases from V and 5 bases from J; bases unmatched to any gene: 8. Germline lookup yields CDR1 MNHEY and CDR2 SMNVEV (reference sequence). The CDR3 runs to 15 residues. The CDR3, as DNA: TGTGCCAGCAGTCCAGGACAGGGGGGGGCTGAGACCCAGTACTTC. Protein sequence: CASSPGQGGAETQYF.

The rearrangement uses TRBV29-1 and TRBJ2-5; 7 bases map to TRBD1. Trimming removed 1 base from V and 5 bases from J; junction bases left unmatched: 4. CDR3 length: 13 amino acids. Looked up from germline, CDR1 is SQVTM and CDR2 is ANQGSEA. CDR3 coding DNA: TGCAGCGTTGAAGTTTCCAGGGGGGAGACCCAGTACTTC. Its protein is CSVEVSRGETQYF.

Points on this clone: An end of the junction differs from the germline gene, which may be a read error. The J gene is TRBJ2-4, the V gene TRBV2, with 8 positions matching TRBD1. CDR3 length equals 13 residues. Germline CDR1 SNHLY, CDR2 FYNNEI. Here the CDR3 reads CASSLGQGRKEDF. CDR3 coding DNA: TGTGCCAGCAGTCTAGGACAGGGCAGAAAAGAGGACTTC.

The chain joins TRBV2 to TRBJ1-3, with D tentatively TRBD1 (5 bases). Trimming removed 7 bases at V and 5 bases at J, with 21 bases between. Germline CDR1 reads SNHLY; CDR2 reads FYNNEI. The CDR3 has 16 amino acids. This CDR3 is CASISPEGRRRNTIYF. CDR3 sequence (DNA): TGTGCCAGCATCTCCCCAGAGGGGAGGCGGCGAAACACCATATATTTT.

V is TRBV11-2 and J is TRBJ1-1; no clear D gene. The CDR3 spans 13 residues. The V and J ends lost 1 base and 3 bases respectively, with 6 bases between them. CDR1 is SGHAT, CDR2 FQNNGV, per germline. This chain's CDR3 is CASSLVRDTEAFF. CDR3 in DNA: TGTGCCAGCAGCTTAGTGAGGGACACTGAAGCTTTCTTT.

V usage is TRBV27 and J usage is TRBJ2-3; tentatively, D is TRBD1 (5 bases). The CDR3 is 14 amino acids. Germline V gene sequence: CDR1 MNHEY, CDR2 SMNVEV (reference sequence). The germline V and J ends were trimmed by 8 bases and 0 bases, with 12 bases remaining between them. The CDR3 loop is CASGASSSTDTQYF. CDR3 nucleotides: TGTGCCAGCGGGGCGAGTAGTAGCACAGATACGCAGTATTTT.

In this sample, this clone turned up once. In DNA form, the CDR3 reads TGTGCCAGCAGTGCCCCCGACAGGGGCTTTGGAAACATTCAGTACTTC. Protein product: CASSAPDRGFGNIQYF. The genes are TRBV25-1 and TRBJ2-4, with 8 bases identical to TRBD1. There are 16 residues in the CDR3. V lost 4 bases and J lost 6; bases outside the gene matches: 11. Per germline, CDR1 MGHDK and CDR2 SYGVNS.

The chain recombines TRBV9 with TRBJ1-1; no definite D call. V gave up 3 bases and J gave up 0 bases, with 6 bases separating them. Germline V gives CDR1 SGDLS, CDR2 YYNGEE. CDR3 length: 13 amino acids. CDR3 in DNA: TGTGCCAGCAGCGAACAGCTGAACACTGAAGCTTTCTTT. Translated: CASSEQLNTEAFF. The whole variable domain, filled in from reference TRBV9 and TRBJ1-1, reads DSGVTQTPKHLITATGQRVTLRCSPRSGDLSVYWYQQSLDQGLQFLIQYYNGEERAKGNILERFSAQQFPDLHSELNLSSLELGDSALYFCASSEQLNTEAFFGQGTRLTVV.

The chain joins TRBV7-3 to TRBJ2-1; 8 positions agree with TRBD2. Germline V CDR1 and CDR2: SGHTA, FQGTGA. The junction had 1 base not matched to a gene; V was cut back by 3 bases and J by 9 bases. There are 12 residues in the CDR3. The CDR3 loop is CASSFSGSEQFF. CDR3 nucleotide sequence: TGTGCCAGCAGCTTCAGCGGGAGTGAGCAGTTCTTC.

DNA for the CDR3: TGCAGCGCCGGTCTGGGCACGCCCTCCTACGAGCAGTACTTC. It codes for CSAGLGTPSYEQYF. The rearrangement links TRBV29-1 to TRBJ2-7; no reliable D call. With 7 bases removed from V and 0 bases from J, the gap between germline ends came to 16 bases. The CDR3 covers 14 residues. In germline, CDR1 is SQVTM, CDR2 ANQGSEA.

The chain links TRBV28 to TRBJ2-7; 7 bases align to TRBD1. Germline CDR1 and CDR2: MDHEN and SYDVKM. This CDR3 contains 17 residues. The ends lost 8 bases at V and 2 bases at J; junction bases unmatched: 18. CDR3: CASQLIPRGTFPYEQYF. CDR3 coding DNA: TGTGCCAGCCAACTAATCCCCAGGGGGACGTTTCCCTACGAGCAGTACTTC.

The genes are TRBV3-1 (or the pseudogene TRBV3-2) and TRBJ2-1, with D unclear. V lost 3 bases, J lost 12 bases, and 33 bases lay in between. The length of the CDR3 is 19 residues. The V gene's germline CDR1 is LGHDT and CDR2 YNNKEL (reference sequence). DNA of the CDR3: TGTGCCAGCAGCCACGGCTCAGACTTTCCTACAATGATTTTTTCGGGGCAGTTCTTC. Translating it yields CASSHGSDFPTMIFSGQFF.

In this sample, this clone turned up a few times. DNA of the CDR3: TGTGCCAGCAGCTTAGTTGGGACAGGGACAGATACGCAGTATTTT. Its translation: CASSLVGTGTDTQYF. The rearrangement uses TRBV7-9 and TRBJ2-3; TRBD1 aligns across 9 bases. The germline V gene encodes CDR1 SEHNR and CDR2 FQNEAQ (reference sequence). CDR3 length: 15 amino acids. V lost 1 base to trimming and J lost 3 bases; unmatched junction nucleotides: 2.

V and J are TRBV10-3 and TRBJ2-7, with D unresolved. Germline CDR1 and CDR2: ENHRY and SYGVKD. Trimming pared 2 bases from V and 2 bases from J, leaving 13 bases between. The CDR3 has 15 amino acids. CDR3 bases: TGTGCCATCAGTGAGGGTAGTGCGGCGACCTACGAGCAGTACTTC. Its translation: CAISEGSAATYEQYF.

The chain has TRBV9 and TRBJ1-2; D is possibly TRBD1 (5 bases). The CDR3 length is 12 residues. Trimming cost V 4 bases and J 8 bases, with 12 bases left between them. Germline lookup yields CDR1 SGDLS and CDR2 YYNGEE. The DNA for the CDR3 is TGTGCCAGCAGCCTCGGGGAGGGGGGCTACACCTTC. Encoded protein: CASSLGEGGYTF. The complete variable domain, with remaining parts taken from reference TRBV9 and TRBJ1-2, reads DSGVTQTPKHLITATGQRVTLRCSPRSGDLSVYWYQQSLDQGLQFLIQYYNGEERAKGNILERFSAQQFPDLHSELNLSSLELGDSALYFCASSLGEGGYTFGSGTRLTVV.

The V call is TRBV5-1, the J call TRBJ1-1; 8 bases are a match to TRBD1. After removal of 3 bases from V and 2 bases from J, the junction contained 6 bases not matched to a gene. CDR1 is SGHRS, CDR2 YFSETQ, per germline. There are 15 residues in the CDR3. The CDR3 protein is CASSSVDRGNTEAFF. The CDR3 DNA is TGCGCCAGCAGCTCTGTTGACAGGGGTAACACTGAAGCTTTCTTT.